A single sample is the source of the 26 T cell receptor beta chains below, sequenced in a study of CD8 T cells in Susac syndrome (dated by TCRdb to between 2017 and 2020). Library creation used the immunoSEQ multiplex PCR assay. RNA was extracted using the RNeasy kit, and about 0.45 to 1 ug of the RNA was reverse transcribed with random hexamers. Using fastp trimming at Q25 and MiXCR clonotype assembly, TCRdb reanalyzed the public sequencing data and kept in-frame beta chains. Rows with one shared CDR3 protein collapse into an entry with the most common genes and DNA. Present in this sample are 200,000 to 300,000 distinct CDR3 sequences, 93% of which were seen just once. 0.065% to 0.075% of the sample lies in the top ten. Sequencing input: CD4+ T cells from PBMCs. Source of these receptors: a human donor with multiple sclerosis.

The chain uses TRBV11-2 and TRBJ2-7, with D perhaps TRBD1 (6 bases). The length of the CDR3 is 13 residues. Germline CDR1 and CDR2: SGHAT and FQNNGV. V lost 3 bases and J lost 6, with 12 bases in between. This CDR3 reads CASSLTGDSEQYF. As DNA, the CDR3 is TGTGCCAGCAGCTTGACAGGTGATAGCGAGCAGTACTTC.

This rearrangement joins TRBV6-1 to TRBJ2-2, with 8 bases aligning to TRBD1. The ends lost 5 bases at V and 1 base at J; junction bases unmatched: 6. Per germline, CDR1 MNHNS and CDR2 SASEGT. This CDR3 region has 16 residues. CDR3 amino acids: CASSTRTGRNTGELFF. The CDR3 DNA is TGTGCCAGCAGTACCCGGACAGGGAGGAACACCGGGGAGCTGTTTTTT.

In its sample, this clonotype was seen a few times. CDR3 protein: CASSLGVSGNTIYF. In nucleotides, the CDR3 is TGTGCCAGCAGCTTGGGGGTTTCTGGAAACACCATATATTTT. The chain links TRBV7-9 to TRBJ1-3; D possibly corresponds to TRBD1 (5 bases). Trimming left V 3 bases short and J 1 base short, with 7 bases between. Germline V gene sequence: CDR1 SEHNR, CDR2 FQNEAQ (reference sequence). This CDR3 comprises 14 residues.

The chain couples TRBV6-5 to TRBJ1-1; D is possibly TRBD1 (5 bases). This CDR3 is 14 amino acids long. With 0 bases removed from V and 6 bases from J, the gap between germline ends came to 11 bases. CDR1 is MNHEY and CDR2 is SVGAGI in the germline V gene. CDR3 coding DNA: TGTGCCAGCAGTTACTCAGAGAGGGGAGCTGAAGCTTTCTTT. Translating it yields CASSYSERGAEAFF.

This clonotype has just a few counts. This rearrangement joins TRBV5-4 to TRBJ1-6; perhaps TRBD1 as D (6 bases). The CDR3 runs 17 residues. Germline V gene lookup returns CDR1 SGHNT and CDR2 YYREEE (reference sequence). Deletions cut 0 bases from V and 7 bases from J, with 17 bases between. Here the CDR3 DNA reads TGTGCCAGCAGCTTGGGCCCGATCGGGGGCTTGAATTCACCCCTCCACTTT. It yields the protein CASSLGPIGGLNSPLHF.

In DNA form, the CDR3 reads TGTGCCAGCTCACCACCGAGCCTCTCCTACGAGCAGTACTTC. The encoded protein is CASSPPSLSYEQYF. The chain couples TRBV18 to TRBJ2-7; D call uncertain. Germline loops: CDR1 KGHSH, CDR2 LQKENI. Trimming pared 0 bases from V and 0 bases from J, leaving 6 bases between. The CDR3 spans 14 residues.

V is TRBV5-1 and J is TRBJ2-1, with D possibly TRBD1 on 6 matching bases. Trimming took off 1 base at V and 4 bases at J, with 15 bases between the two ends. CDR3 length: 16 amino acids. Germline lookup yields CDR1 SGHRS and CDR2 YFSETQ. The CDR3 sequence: CASSLLPDRLYNEQFF. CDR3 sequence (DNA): TGCGCCAGCAGCTTGCTCCCGGACAGATTATACAATGAGCAGTTCTTC.

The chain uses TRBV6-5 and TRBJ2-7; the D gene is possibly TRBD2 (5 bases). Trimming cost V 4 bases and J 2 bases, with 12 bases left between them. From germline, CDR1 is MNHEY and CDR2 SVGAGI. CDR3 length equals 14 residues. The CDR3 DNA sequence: TGTGCCAGCAGTTCGGACTCCCCTCCCTACGAGCAGTACTTC. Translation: CASSSDSPPYEQYF.

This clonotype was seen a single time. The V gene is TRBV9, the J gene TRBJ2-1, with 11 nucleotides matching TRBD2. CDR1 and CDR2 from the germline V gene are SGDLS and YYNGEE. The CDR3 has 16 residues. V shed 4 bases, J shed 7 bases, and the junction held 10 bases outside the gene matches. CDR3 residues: CASSQELAGVSNEQFF. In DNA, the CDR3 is TGTGCCAGCAGCCAAGAACTAGCGGGAGTATCAAATGAGCAGTTCTTC.

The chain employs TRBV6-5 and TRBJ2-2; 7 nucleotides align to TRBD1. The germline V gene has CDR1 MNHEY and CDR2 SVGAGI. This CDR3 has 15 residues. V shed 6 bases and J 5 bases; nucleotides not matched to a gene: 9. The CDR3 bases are TGTGCCAGCAGAGGACCCGGGACAGCAACCGGGGAGCTGTTTTTT. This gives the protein CASRGPGTATGELFF.

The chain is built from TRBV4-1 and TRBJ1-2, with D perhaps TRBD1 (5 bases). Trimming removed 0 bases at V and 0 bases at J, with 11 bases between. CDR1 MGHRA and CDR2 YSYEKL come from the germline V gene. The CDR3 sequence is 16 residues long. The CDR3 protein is CASSQDLQGANYGYTF. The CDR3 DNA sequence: TGCGCCAGCAGCCAAGATTTGCAGGGTGCTAACTATGGCTACACCTTC.

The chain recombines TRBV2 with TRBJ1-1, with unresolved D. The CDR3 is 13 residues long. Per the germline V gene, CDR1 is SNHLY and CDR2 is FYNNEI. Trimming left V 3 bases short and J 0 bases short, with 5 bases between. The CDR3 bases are TGTGCCAGCAGTGACGCGGTGAACACTGAAGCTTTCTTT. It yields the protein CASSDAVNTEAFF.

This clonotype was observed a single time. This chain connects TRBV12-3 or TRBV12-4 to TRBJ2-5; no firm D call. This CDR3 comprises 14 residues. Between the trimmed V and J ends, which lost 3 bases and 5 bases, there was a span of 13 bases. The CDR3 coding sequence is TGTGCCAGCAGTTTCGTGGCCCCCGGGGAGACCCAGTACTTC. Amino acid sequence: CASSFVAPGETQYF.

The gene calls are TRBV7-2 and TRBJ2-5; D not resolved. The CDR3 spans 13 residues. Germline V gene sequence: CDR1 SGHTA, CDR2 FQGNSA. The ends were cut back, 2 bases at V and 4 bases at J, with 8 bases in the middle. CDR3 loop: CASSLLGGETQYF. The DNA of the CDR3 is TGTGCCAGCAGCTTATTGGGCGGAGAGACCCAGTACTTC.

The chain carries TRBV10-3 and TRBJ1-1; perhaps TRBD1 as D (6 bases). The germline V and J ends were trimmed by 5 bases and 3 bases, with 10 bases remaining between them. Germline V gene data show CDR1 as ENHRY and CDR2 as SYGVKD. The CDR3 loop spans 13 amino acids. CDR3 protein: CAISTQGDTEAFF. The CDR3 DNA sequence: TGTGCCATCAGTACACAGGGAGACACTGAAGCTTTCTTT.

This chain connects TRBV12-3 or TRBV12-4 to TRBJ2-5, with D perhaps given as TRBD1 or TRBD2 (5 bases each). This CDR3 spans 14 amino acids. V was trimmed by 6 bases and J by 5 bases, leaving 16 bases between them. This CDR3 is CASSWAGTGETQYF. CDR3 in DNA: TGTGCCAGCAGCTGGGCCGGGACGGGGGAGACCCAGTACTTC.

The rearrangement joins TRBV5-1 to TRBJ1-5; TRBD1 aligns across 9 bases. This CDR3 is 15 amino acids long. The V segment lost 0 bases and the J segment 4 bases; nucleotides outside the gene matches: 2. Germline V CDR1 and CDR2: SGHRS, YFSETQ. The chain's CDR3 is CASSLEGQGNQPQHF. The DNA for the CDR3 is TGCGCCAGCAGCTTGGAGGGACAGGGAAATCAGCCCCAGCATTTT.

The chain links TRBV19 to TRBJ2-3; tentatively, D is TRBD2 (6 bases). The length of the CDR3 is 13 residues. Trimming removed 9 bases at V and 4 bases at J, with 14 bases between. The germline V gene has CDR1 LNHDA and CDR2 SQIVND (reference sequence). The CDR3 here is CASSTSWSDTQYF. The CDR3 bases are TGTGCCAGCTCGACTAGTTGGTCAGATACGCAGTATTTT.

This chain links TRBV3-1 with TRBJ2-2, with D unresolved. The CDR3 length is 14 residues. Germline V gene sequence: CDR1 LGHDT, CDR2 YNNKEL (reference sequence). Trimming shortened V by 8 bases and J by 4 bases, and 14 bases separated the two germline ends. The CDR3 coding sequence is TGTGCCAGCTCACCAAGTGGCAGCACCGGGGAGCTGTTTTTT. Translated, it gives CASSPSGSTGELFF.

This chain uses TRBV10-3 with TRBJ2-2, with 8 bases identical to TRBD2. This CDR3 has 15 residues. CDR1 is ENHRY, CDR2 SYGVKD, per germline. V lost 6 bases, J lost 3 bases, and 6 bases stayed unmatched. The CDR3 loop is CAIRLTSGDTGELFF. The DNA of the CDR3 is TGTGCCATCAGGCTTACTAGCGGCGACACCGGGGAGCTGTTTTTT.

In nucleotides, the CDR3 is TGCAGTGCCAAACGAACAGGGTTAACAGATACGCAGTATTTT. It specifies CSAKRTGLTDTQYF. V usage is TRBV20-1 and J usage is TRBJ2-3; the D gene is possibly TRBD1 (6 bases). V was shortened by 6 bases and J by 3 bases, with 16 bases between the two germline ends. Per the germline V gene, CDR1 is DFQATT and CDR2 is SNEGSKA (reference sequence). The CDR3 extends over 14 amino acids.

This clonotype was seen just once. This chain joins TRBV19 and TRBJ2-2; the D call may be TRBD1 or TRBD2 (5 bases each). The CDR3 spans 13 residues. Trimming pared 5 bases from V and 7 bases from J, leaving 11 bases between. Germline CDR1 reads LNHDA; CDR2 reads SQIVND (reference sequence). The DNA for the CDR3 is TGTGCCAGTAGTCCATGGGGGAACGGGGAGCTGTTTTTT. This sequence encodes CASSPWGNGELFF.

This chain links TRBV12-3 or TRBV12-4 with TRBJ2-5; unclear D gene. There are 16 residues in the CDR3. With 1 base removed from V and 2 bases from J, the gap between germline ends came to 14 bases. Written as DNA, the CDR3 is TGTGCCAGCAGTTTAGAACGTGGTGGTAGGCAAGAGACCCAGTACTTC. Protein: CASSLERGGRQETQYF.

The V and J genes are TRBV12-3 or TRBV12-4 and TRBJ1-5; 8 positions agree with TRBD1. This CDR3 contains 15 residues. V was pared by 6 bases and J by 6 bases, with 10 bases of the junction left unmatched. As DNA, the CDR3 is TGTGCCAGCAGGGGTACAGGGGGTAGGTTTCAGCCCCAGCATTTT. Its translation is CASRGTGGRFQPQHF.

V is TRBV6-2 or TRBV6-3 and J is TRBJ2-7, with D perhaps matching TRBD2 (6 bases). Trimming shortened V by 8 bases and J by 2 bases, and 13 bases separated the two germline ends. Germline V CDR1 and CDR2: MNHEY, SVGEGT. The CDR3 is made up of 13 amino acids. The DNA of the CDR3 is TGTGCCAGCCGCCCGGGCGGGACCTACGAGCAGTACGTC. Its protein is CASRPGGTYEQYV.

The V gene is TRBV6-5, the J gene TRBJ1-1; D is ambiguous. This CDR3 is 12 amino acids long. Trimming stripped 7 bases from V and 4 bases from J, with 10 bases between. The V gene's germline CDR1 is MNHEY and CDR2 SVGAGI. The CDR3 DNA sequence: TGTGCCAGCACCGATGGCGTCACTGAAGCTTTCTTT. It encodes CASTDGVTEAFF.